One and the same sample provided the 17 T cell receptor beta chains below, sequenced in a study of T cell responses to AZD1222 COVID-19 vaccine. Using immunoSEQ multiplex PCR, the repertoire was profiled, and TCRdb retains in-frame clones only, with some absent. The table has around 200,000 clones, roughly 93% seen once. The specimen was peripheral blood, collected 28 days after the second dose of the MenACWY control vaccine. The receptors originated from an adult who received the MenACWY meningococcal vaccine as a control.

The chain uses TRBV7-8 and TRBJ1-6; 10 bases are a match to TRBD1. This CDR3 region has 15 residues. Per germline, CDR1 SGHVS and CDR2 FQNEAQ. V was clipped by 2 bases and J by 7 bases; unmatched bases: 2. DNA of the CDR3: TGTGCCAGCAGCTTAAGGGACAGGGGCAATTCACCCCTCCACTTT. Translation: CASSLRDRGNSPLHF.

V usage is TRBV6-2 or TRBV6-3 and J usage is TRBJ1-1, with D possibly being TRBD1 (6 bases). With 6 bases removed from V and 1 base from J, the gap between germline ends came to 9 bases. The CDR3 totals 13 residues. Per germline, CDR1 MNHEY and CDR2 SVGEGT. CDR3 bases: TGTGCCAGCAGCTGGACAGAGAACACTGAAGCTTTCTTT. This encodes CASSWTENTEAFF.

This sequence joins TRBV2 and TRBJ1-5; the match to TRBD1 covers 7 bases. The junction had 5 bases not matched to a gene; V was cut back by 3 bases and J by 6 bases. Per germline, CDR1 SNHLY and CDR2 FYNNEI. The CDR3 spans 14 residues. The CDR3 spells CASSEFTGVQPQHF. CDR3 coding DNA: TGTGCCAGCAGTGAGTTCACAGGGGTTCAGCCCCAGCATTTT.

V and J are TRBV20-1 and TRBJ2-7, with D tentatively TRBD2 (5 bases). Trimming removed 6 bases at V and 5 bases at J, with 11 bases between. This CDR3 is 11 amino acids long. CDR1 is DFQATT and CDR2 is SNEGSKA in the germline V gene (reference sequence). DNA for the CDR3: TGCAGTGCACCCAAGAGGGACGAGCAGTACTTC. Translating gives CSAPKRDEQYF.

V and J are TRBV7-9 and TRBJ2-2; TRBD2 agrees at 11 bases. V lost 2 bases, J lost 5 bases, and 10 bases stayed unmatched. The CDR3 sequence is 18 residues long. Germline CDR1 SEHNR, CDR2 FQNEAQ (reference sequence). DNA of the CDR3: TGTGCCAGCAGCTTACCCCCTCGACTAGCGGGACTAACCGGGGAGCTGTTTTTT. As protein: CASSLPPRLAGLTGELFF.

V usage is TRBV7-2 and J usage is TRBJ1-5; no clear D. V lost 2 bases and J 6 bases, leaving 11 bases between the germline ends. There are 14 residues in the CDR3. Per germline, CDR1 SGHTA and CDR2 FQGNSA. CDR3 sequence: CASSLSSGGQPQHF. DNA of the CDR3: TGTGCCAGCAGCTTATCCTCAGGCGGTCAGCCCCAGCATTTT.

The chain employs TRBV6-5 and TRBJ2-7; TRBD1 aligns across 8 bases. This CDR3 has 14 amino acids. J gave up 3 bases and V 9 bases, and 10 bases lay outside the gene matches. Germline values: CDR1 MNHEY, CDR2 SVGAGI. The CDR3 sequence: CASRTGPSGYEQYF. CDR3 in DNA: TGTGCCAGTAGGACAGGGCCCTCAGGCTACGAGCAGTACTTC.

J is TRBJ1-6 and V is TRBV18, with 7 bases lining up with TRBD1. V trimming: 4 bases; J trimming: 5 bases; junction bases outside the gene matches: 8. CDR1 is KGHSH and CDR2 is LQKENI in the germline V gene. The CDR3 spans 16 residues. The CDR3 nucleotides are TGTGCCAGCTCACTGCTTGGGACAGCAAATAATTCACCCCTCCACTTT. It codes for CASSLLGTANNSPLHF.

This clone was found a few times. The chain employs TRBV19 and TRBJ1-2; TRBD1 matches at 10 bases. V shed 6 bases, J shed 4 bases, and the junction held 17 bases outside the gene matches. This CDR3 has 18 residues. Germline values: CDR1 LNHDA, CDR2 SQIVND (reference sequence). The CDR3 is CASRLTGTGVWGIYGYTF. In DNA, the CDR3 is TGTGCCAGTAGGCTCACCGGGACAGGGGTGTGGGGGATCTATGGCTACACCTTC.

The rearrangement links TRBV7-2 to TRBJ2-5, with D possibly TRBD1 on 5 matching bases. V lost 3 bases, J lost 5 bases, and 13 bases lay in between. The CDR3 is 14 residues long. CDR1 is SGHTA and CDR2 is FQGNSA in the germline V gene. CDR3 loop: CASSFSGWGETQYF. In DNA form, the CDR3 reads TGTGCCAGCAGCTTTTCAGGTTGGGGCGAGACCCAGTACTTC.

The chain recombines TRBV18 with TRBJ2-7; TRBD1 aligns across 11 bases. Trimming at V came to 3 bases and at J to 3 bases, leaving 4 bases not matched to a gene. The germline gives CDR1 KGHSH, CDR2 LQKENI. This CDR3 comprises 15 residues. The CDR3 coding sequence is TGTGCCAGCTCACCCGGACAGGGGGCTCTCTACGAGCAGTACTTC. Protein sequence: CASSPGQGALYEQYF.

V gene TRBV4-2 combines with J gene TRBJ1-2; D remains ambiguous. V was trimmed by 5 bases and J by 5 bases, leaving 9 bases between them. The CDR3 covers 12 residues. Germline V gene data show CDR1 as LGHNA and CDR2 as YNFKEQ. DNA of the CDR3: TGTGCCAGCAGCTCAACCCCATATGGCTACACCTTC. Encoded protein: CASSSTPYGYTF.

The V gene is TRBV5-1, the J gene TRBJ2-3; D perhaps matches TRBD1 (5 bases). The germline V and J ends were trimmed by 5 bases and 0 bases, with 10 bases remaining between them. Germline lookup yields CDR1 SGHRS and CDR2 YFSETQ. This CDR3 has 14 residues. The CDR3 is CASSSGASTDTQYF. CDR3 coding DNA: TGCGCCAGCAGTTCTGGGGCTAGCACAGATACGCAGTATTTT.

This clone has a handful of counts. V and J are TRBV27 and TRBJ2-3; D ambiguous. In germline, CDR1 is MNHEY, CDR2 SMNVEV (reference sequence). The CDR3 extends over 15 amino acids. Trimming stripped 1 base from V and 0 bases from J, with 8 bases between. The CDR3 here is CASSLWPLSTDTQYF. The DNA for the CDR3 is TGTGCCAGCAGTTTATGGCCCCTTAGCACAGATACGCAGTATTTT.

The rearrangement uses TRBV4-1 and TRBJ1-1; tentative D call: TRBD1 (6 bases). The germline V and J ends were trimmed by 0 bases and 0 bases, with 14 bases remaining between them. This CDR3 region has 17 residues. The germline V gene has CDR1 MGHRA and CDR2 YSYEKL. The CDR3 bases are TGCGCCAGCAGCCAAGAGTACGGGGGCTCGATGAACACTGAAGCTTTCTTT. Encoded protein: CASSQEYGGSMNTEAFF.

As to this clone: The junction departs from the called germline gene at one end, perhaps through a read error. This chain joins TRBV14 and TRBJ2-2; 8 bases agree with TRBD2. Germline V gene sequence: CDR1 SGHDN, CDR2 FVKESK. CDR3 length equals 17 residues. CDR3 region: CASSHDGGGPKTGELFF. The CDR3 region has the DNA TGTGCCAGCAGCCACGACGGCGGGGGGCCGAAGACCGGGGAGCTGTTTTTT.

This clone was counted a single time. The chain employs TRBV2 and TRBJ2-7; 9 bases map to TRBD1. V shed 2 bases and J 4 bases; nucleotides not matched to a gene: 6. The CDR3 has 15 amino acids. Germline V lookup: CDR1 SNHLY, CDR2 FYNNEI. The chain's CDR3 is CASSERIGQGYEQYF. As DNA, the CDR3 is TGTGCCAGCAGTGAACGGATAGGACAGGGGTACGAGCAGTACTTC.